This T cell receptor beta chain stems from a study of PD-1 blockade in classical Hodgkin lymphoma. Study-level results: Reasons behind the repertoire differences stay unclear, perhaps disease activity or earlier therapy. Excluded were patients who started nivolumab under 1 year after ASCT, a group that had lower diversity.

Only in-frame clones appear in the TCRdb table, and some are missing; sequencing was by immunoSEQ multiplex PCR. The table has approximately 21,000 clones, 75% to 90% seen once. Noted time point: cycle 4 day 1 (C4D1), after less than 7 weeks of nivolumab. Every patient had relapsed following autologous stem cell transplantation, and cohorts differed in brentuximab vedotin exposure. After thawing, PBMCs were subjected to magnetic negative selection to isolate CD8+ T cells. Patients showed best responses of complete response, partial response or progressive disease. As regards this clone: Its cognate antigen is unknown.

The V gene lost 5 bases and the J gene lost 4 bases, with 15 bases spanning the gap. CDR3 length equals 15 residues. Germline V gene lookup returns CDR1 SGHVS and CDR2 FNYEAQ. This sequence joins TRBV7-6 and TRBJ2-1; perhaps D is TRBD1 or TRBD2 (5 bases each). This receptor was identified in a human donor with classical Hodgkin lymphoma. Source: CD8+ T cells from blood, taken before the fourth cycle of nivolumab. The DNA of the CDR3 is TGTGCCAGCAGCGTACGGGACGGCCCATACAATGAGCAGTTCTTC. Its translation is CASSVRDGPYNEQFF.